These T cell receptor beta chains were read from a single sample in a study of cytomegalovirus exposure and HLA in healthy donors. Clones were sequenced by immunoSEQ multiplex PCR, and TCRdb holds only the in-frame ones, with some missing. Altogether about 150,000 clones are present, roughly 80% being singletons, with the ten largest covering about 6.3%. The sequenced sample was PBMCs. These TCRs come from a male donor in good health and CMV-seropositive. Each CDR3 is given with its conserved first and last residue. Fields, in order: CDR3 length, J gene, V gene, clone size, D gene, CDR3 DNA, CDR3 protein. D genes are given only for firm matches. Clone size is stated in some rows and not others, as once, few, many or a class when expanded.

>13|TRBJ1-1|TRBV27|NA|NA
TGTGCCAGCAGTTTAAGCAAGAACACTGAAGCTTTCTTT
CASSLSKNTEAFF
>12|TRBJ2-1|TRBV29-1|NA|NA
TGCAGCGCTCAGGGAACCTACAATGAGCAGTTCTTC
CSAQGTYNEQFF
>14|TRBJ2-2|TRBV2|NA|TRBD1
TGTGCCAGCAGTGAGACAGGGGGCAACGGGGAGCTGTTTTTT
CASSETGGNGELFF
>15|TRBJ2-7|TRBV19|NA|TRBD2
TGTGCCAGTAGTAGCTCGGGACTAGCCGGCTACGAGCAGTACTTC
CASSSSGLAGYEQYF
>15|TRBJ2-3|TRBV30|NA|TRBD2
TGTGCCTGGAGTGTACTAGCGGGAGATGCAGATACGCAGTATTTT
CAWSVLAGDADTQYF
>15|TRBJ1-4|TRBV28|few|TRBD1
TGTGCCAGCAGTTTAGGGGACAGGGGACGGGAAAAACTGTTTTTT
CASSLGDRGREKLFF
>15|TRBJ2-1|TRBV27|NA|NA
TGTGCCAGCAGCCCAACCGGACTGGCGAACAATGAGCAGTTCTTC
CASSPTGLANNEQFF
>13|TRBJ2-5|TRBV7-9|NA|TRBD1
TGTGCCAGCAGCCCGGACAGGGGAAAGACCCAGTACTTC
CASSPDRGKTQYF
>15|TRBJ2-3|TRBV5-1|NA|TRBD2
TGCGCCAGCAGCTTGGCGGGAGGGGGGGCAGATACGCAGTATTTT
CASSLAGGGADTQYF
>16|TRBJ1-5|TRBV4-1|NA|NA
TGCGCCAGCAGCCAACAACCTGACAAAAGTAATCAGCCCCAGCATTTT
CASSQQPDKSNQPQHF
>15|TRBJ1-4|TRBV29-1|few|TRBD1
TGCAGCGTTGAAGCCGACAGGGGCGAGAGTGAAAAACTGTTTTTT
CSVEADRGESEKLFF
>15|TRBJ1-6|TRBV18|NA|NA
TGTGCCAGCTCACCCCGGGGAGAAAATAATTCACCCCTCCACTTT
CASSPRGENNSPLHF
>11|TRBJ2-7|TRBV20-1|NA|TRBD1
TGCAGTGCGCTGACAGGGGGCGAGCAGTACTTC
CSALTGGEQYF
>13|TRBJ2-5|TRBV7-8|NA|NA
TGTGCCACGGAAGCGGGTGCCAGTGAGACCCAGTACTTC
CATEAGASETQYF
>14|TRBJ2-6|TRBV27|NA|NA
TGTGCCAGCAGCTATAGCTCTGGGGCCAACGTCCTGACTTTC
CASSYSSGANVLTF
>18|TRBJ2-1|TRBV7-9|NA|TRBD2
TGTGCCAGCAGCGGGACTAGCGGGATTTTAAGCTCCTACAATGAGCAGTTCTTC
CASSGTSGILSSYNEQFF
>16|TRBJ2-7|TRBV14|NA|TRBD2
TGTGCCAGCAGCGACATAGCGGGAGGGCCCTCCTACGAGCAGTACTTC
CASSDIAGGPSYEQYF
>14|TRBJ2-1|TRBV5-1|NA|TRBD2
TGCGCCAGTCTGCGCGGGAGCCCATACAATGAGCAGTTCTTC
CASLRGSPYNEQFF
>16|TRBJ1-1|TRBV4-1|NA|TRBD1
TGCGCCAGCAGCCAAGCGGGACAGGGGGCTTACACTGAAGCTTTCTTT
CASSQAGQGAYTEAFF
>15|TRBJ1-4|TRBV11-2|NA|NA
TGTGCCAGCAGCCCTCGGGTCGCAACTAATGAAAAACTGTTTTTT
CASSPRVATNEKLFF
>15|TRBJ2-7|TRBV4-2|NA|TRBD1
TGTGCCAGCAGCCCTCCCGGGACAGGGGCCTACGAGCAGTACTTC
CASSPPGTGAYEQYF
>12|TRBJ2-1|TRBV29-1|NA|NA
TGCAGCTCCTACCGGGCCGGGGATGAGCAGTTCTTC
CSSYRAGDEQFF
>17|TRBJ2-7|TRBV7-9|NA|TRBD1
TGTGCCAGCAGCCCAAGGGTTGACAGGGACCGATCCTACGAGCAGTACTTC
CASSPRVDRDRSYEQYF
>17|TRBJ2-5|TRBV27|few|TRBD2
TGTGCCAGCAGTCGTTTAACCGGGACTAGCGTGCAAGAGACCCAGTACTTC
CASSRLTGTSVQETQYF
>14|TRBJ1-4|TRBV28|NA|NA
TGTGCCAGCAGGCAGGGATCCGTATATGAAAAACTGTTTTTT
CASRQGSVYEKLFF
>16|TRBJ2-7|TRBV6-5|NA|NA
TGTGCCAGCAGTTACTCGTCATATGGAGGGTCCTACGAGCAGTACTTC
CASSYSSYGGSYEQYF
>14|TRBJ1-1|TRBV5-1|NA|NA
TGCGCCAGCAGCTTCGACCGGGGTGGCACTGAAGCTTTCTTT
CASSFDRGGTEAFF
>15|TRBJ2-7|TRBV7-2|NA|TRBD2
TGTGCCAGCAGCCACGGGACTAGCAGCAATTACGAGCAGTACTTC
CASSHGTSSNYEQYF
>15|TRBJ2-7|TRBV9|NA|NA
TGTGCCAGCAGCGAGGGGCCGGTGGGGATCTACGAGCAGTACTTC
CASSEGPVGIYEQYF
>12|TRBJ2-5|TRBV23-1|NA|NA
TGCGCCGCCCCAGGGGTGCAAGAGACCCAGTACTTC
CAAPGVQETQYF